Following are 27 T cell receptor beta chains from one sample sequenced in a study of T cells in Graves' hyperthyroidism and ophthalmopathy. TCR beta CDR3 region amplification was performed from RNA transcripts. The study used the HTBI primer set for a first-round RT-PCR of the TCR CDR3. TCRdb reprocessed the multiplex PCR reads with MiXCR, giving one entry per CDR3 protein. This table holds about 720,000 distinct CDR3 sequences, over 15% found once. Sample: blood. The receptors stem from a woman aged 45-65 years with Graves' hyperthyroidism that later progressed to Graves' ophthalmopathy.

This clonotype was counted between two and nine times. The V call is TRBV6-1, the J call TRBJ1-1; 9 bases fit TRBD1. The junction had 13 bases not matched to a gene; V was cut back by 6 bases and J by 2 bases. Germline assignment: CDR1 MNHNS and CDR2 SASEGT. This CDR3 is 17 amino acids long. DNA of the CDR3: TGTGCCAGCAGCCAGTTTCAGACAGGGGGATATAACACTGAAGCTTTCTTT. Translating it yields CASSQFQTGGYNTEAFF.

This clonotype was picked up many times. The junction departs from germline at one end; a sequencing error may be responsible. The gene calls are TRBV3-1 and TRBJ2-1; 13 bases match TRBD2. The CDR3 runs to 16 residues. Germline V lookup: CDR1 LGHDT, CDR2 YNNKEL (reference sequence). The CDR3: CTSSQTSGGVTSEQFF. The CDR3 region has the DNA TGTACCAGCAGCCAAACTAGCGGGGGGGTGACGAGTGAGCAGTTCTTC.

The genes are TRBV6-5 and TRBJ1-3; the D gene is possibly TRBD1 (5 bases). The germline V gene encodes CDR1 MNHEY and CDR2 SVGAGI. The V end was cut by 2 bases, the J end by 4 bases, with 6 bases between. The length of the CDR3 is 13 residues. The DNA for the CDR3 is TGTGCCAGCAGTTACACAGGAGGAAACACCATATATTTT. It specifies CASSYTGGNTIYF.

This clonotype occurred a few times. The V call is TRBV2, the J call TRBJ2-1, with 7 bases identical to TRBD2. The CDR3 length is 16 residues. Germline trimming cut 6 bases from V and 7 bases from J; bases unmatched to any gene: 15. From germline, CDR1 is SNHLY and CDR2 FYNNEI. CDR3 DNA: TGTGCCAGCAGCCCCGTTCGACTAGCCAGTGGAAATGAGCAGTTCTTC. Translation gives CASSPVRLASGNEQFF. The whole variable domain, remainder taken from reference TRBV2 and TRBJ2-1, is EPEVTQTPSHQVTQMGQEVILRCVPISNHLYFYWYRQILGQKVEFLVSFYNNEISEKSEIFDDQFSVERPDGSNFTLKIRSTKLEDSAMYFCASSPVRLASGNEQFFGPGTRLTVL.

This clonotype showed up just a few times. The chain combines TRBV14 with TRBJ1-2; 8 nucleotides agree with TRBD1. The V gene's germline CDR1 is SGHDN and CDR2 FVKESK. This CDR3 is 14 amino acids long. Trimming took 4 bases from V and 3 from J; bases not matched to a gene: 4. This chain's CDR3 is CASSPSGGHYGYTF. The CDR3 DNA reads TGTGCCAGCAGCCCATCAGGGGGCCACTATGGCTACACCTTC.

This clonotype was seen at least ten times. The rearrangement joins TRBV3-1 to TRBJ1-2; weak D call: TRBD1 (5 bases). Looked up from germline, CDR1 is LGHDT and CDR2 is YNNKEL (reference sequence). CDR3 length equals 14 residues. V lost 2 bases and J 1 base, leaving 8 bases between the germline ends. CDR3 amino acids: CASSQRDGNYGYTF. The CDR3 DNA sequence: TGTGCCAGCAGCCAACGGGACGGTAACTATGGCTACACCTTC.

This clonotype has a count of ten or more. The CDR3 nucleotides read TGTGCCAGCAGTTCCGGGACACTGAATTCACCCCTCCACTTT. This encodes CASSSGTLNSPLHF. This chain connects TRBV12-3 or TRBV12-4 to TRBJ1-6, with D maybe TRBD1 (6 bases). The CDR3 loop spans 14 amino acids. The V and J ends lost 4 bases and 7 bases respectively, with 11 bases between them.

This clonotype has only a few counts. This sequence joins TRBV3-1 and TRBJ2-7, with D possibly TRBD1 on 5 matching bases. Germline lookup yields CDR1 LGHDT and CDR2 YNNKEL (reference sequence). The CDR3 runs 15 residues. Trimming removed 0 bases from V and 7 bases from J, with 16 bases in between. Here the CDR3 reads CASSQEFSGMWEQYF. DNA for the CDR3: TGTGCCAGCAGCCAAGAATTTTCAGGGATGTGGGAGCAGTACTTC.

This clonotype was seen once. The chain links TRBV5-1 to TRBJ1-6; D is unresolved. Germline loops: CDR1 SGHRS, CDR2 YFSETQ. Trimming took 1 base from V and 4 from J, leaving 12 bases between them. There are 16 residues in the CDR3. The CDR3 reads CASSLSTALYNSPLHF. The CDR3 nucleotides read TGCGCCAGCAGCTTGAGTACAGCCTTATATAATTCACCCCTCCACTTT.

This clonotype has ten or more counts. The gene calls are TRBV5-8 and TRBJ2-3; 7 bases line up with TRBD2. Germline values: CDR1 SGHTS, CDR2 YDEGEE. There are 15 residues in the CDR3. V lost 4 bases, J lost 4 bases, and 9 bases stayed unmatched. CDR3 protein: CASSGAGVISDTQYF. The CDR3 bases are TGTGCCAGCAGCGGGGCGGGAGTGATCTCAGATACGCAGTATTTT.

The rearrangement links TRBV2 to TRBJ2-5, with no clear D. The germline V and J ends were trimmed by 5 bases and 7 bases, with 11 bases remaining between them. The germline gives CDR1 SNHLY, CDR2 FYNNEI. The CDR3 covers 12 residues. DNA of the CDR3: TGTGCCAGCAGTATCCCGCCGCGGACCCAGTACTTC. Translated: CASSIPPRTQYF.

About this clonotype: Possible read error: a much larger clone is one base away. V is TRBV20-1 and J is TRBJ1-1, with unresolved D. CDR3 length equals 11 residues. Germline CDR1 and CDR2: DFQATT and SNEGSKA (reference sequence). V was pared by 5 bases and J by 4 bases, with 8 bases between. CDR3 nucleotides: TGCAGTGCTCTGCTAGTCACTGAAGCTTTCTTT. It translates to CSALLVTEAFF.

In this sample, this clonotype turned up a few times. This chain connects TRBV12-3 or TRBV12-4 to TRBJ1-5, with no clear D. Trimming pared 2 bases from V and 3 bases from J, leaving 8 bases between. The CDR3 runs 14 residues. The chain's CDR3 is CASSLQELNQPQHF. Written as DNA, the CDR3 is TGTGCCAGCAGTTTACAAGAACTCAATCAGCCCCAGCATTTT.

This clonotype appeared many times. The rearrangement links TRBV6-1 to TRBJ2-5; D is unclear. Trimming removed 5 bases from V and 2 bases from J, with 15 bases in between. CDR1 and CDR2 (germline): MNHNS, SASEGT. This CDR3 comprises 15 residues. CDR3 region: CASSFLAALQETQYF. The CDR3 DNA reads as TGTGCCAGCAGTTTCCTGGCCGCACTGCAAGAGACCCAGTACTTC.

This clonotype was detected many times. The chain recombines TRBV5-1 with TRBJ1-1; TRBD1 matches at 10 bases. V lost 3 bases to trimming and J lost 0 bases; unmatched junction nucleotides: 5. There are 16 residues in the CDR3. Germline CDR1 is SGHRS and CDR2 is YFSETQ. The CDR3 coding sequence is TGCGCCAGCAGCTCGAGGACAGGGGGTCTGAACACTGAAGCTTTCTTT. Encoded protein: CASSSRTGGLNTEAFF.

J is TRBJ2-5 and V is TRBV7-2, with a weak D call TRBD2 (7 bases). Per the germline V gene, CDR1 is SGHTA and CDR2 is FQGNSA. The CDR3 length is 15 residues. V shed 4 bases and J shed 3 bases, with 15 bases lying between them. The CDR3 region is CASSSSGGPEETQYF. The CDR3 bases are TGTGCCAGCAGCTCGTCCGGGGGGCCCGAAGAGACCCAGTACTTC.

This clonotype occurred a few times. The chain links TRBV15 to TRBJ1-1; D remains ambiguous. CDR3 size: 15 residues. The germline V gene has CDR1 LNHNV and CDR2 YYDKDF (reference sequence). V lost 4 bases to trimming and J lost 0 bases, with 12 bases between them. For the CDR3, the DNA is TGTGCCACCAGCACCACGACAAGAATGAACACTGAAGCTTTCTTT. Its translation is CATSTTTRMNTEAFF.

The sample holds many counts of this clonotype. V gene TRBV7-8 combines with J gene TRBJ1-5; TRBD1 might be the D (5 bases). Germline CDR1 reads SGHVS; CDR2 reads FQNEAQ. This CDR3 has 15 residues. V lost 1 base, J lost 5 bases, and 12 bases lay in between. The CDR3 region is CASSLGAGFDQPQHF. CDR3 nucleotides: TGTGCCAGCAGCTTAGGTGCAGGGTTCGATCAGCCCCAGCATTTT.

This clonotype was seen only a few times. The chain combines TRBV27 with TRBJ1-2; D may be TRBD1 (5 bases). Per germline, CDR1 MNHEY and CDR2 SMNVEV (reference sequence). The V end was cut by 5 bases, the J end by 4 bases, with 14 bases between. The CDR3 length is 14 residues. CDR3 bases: TGTGCCAGCAGTCCCGGGGCGTTGTCCTATGGCTACACCTTC. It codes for CASSPGALSYGYTF.

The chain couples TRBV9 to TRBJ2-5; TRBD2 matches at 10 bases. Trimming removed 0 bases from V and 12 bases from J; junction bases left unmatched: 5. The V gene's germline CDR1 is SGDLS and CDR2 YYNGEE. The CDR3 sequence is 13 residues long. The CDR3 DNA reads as TGTGCCAGCAGCGTAGAAGCGGGGGGGCCTGAGTACTTC. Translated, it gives CASSVEAGGPEYF.

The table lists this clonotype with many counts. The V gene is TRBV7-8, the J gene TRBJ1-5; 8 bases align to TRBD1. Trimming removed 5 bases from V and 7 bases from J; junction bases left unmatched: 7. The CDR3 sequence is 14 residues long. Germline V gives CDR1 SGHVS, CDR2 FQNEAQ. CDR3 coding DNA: TGTGCCAGCAGCATCGACAGGGGAACGCAGCCCCAGCATTTT. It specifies CASSIDRGTQPQHF.

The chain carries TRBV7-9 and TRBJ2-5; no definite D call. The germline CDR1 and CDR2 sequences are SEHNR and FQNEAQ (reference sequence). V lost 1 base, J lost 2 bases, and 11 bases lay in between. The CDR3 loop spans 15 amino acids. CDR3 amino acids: CASSLEVGPQETQYF. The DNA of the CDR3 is TGTGCCAGCAGCTTAGAAGTCGGCCCGCAAGAGACCCAGTACTTC.

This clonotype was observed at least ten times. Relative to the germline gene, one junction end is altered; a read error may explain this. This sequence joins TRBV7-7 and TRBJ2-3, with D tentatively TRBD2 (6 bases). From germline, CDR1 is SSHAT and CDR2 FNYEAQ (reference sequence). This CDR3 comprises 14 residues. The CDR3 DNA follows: TGTGCTAGCAGCTTAGGCGGGAAGACAGATACGCAGTATTTT. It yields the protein CASSLGGKTDTQYF.

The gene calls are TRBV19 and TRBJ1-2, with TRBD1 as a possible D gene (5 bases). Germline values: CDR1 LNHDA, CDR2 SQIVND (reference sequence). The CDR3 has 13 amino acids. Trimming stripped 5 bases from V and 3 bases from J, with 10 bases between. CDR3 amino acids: CASSQVGHYGYTF. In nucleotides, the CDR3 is TGTGCCAGTAGTCAAGTGGGACACTATGGCTACACCTTC.

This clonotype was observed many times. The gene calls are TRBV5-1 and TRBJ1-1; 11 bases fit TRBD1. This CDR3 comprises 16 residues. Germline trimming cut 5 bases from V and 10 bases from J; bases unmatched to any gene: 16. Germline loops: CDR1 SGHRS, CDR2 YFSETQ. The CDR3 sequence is CASRPGTGGGSFGAFF. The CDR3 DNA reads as TGCGCCAGCAGACCCGGGACAGGGGGTGGATCCTTCGGAGCTTTCTTT.

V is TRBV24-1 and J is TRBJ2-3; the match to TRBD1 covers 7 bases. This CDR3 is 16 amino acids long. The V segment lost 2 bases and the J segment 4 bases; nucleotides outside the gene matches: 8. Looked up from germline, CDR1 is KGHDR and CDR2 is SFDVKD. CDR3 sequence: CATSDSPGQQPDTQYF. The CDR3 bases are TGTGCCACCAGTGATTCACCGGGACAGCAACCAGATACGCAGTATTTT.

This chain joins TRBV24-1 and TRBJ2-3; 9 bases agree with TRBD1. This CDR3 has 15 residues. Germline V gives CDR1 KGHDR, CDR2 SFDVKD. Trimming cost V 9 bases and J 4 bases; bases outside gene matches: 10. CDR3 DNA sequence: TGTGCCACCTCGAGGGGACAGGGAGACGCAGATACGCAGTATTTT. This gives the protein CATSRGQGDADTQYF.